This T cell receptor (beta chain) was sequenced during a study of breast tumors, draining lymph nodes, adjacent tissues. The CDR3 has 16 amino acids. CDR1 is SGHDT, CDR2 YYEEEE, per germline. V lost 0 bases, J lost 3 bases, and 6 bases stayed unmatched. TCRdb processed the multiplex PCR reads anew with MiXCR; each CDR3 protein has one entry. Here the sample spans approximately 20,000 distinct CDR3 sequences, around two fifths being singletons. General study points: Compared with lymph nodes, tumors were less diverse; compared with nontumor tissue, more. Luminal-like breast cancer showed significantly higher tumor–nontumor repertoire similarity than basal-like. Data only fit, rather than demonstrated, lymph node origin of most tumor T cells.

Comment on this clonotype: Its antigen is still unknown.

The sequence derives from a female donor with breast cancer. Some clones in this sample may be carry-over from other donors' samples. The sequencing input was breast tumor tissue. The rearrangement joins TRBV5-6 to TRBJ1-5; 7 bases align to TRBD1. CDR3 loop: CASSLGWTGINQPQHF. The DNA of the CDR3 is TGTGCCAGCAGCTTGGGTTGGACAGGCATCAATCAGCCCCAGCATTTT.